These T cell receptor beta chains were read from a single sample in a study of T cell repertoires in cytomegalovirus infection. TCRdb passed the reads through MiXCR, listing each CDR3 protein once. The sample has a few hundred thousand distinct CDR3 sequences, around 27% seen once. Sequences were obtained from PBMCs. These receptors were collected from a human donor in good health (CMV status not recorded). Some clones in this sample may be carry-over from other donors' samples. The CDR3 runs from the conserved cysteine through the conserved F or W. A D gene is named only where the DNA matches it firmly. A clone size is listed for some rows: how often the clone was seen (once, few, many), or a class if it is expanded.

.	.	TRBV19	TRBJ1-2	TGTGCCAGTAAGTCAGGCCGCTCTGGCTACACCTTC	CASKSGRSGYTF
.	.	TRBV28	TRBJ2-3	TGTGCCAGCGGCGGGACGCACCATTCGCAGTATTTT	CASGGTHHSQYF
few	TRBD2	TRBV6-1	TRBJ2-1	TGTGCCAGCAGTTTCGGGACTAGCGGTGATTCCTACAATGAGCAGTTCTTC	CASSFGTSGDSYNEQFF
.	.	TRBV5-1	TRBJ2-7	TGCGCCAGCAGCCGACTCTACGAGCAGTACTTC	CASSRLYEQYF
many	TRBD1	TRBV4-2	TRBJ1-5	TGTGCCAGCAGCCAAGATATGGACAGGGGTGAACAGCCCCAGCATTTT	CASSQDMDRGEQPQHF
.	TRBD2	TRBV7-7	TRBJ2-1	TGTGCTAGCAGCTTTAGTGTCGGAGCGGGAGGGGTGAATGAGCAGTTCTTC	CASSFSVGAGGVNEQFF
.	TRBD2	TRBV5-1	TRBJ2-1	TGCGCCAGCGAGGGAGGGACTAGCTACAATGAGCAGTTCTTC	CASEGGTSYNEQFF
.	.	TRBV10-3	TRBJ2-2	TGTGCCATCAGTGAGTCGGCGAGCGGGAGGGACAGGGACACCGGGGAGCTGTTTTTT	CAISESASGRDRDTGELFF
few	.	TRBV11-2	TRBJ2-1	TGTGCCAGCAGCTTAGCAAGTTACCACGAGCAGTTCTTC	CASSLASYHEQFF
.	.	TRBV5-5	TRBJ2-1	TGTGCCAGCAGACCGGGGTTGGGGAATGAGCAGTTCTTC	CASRPGLGNEQFF
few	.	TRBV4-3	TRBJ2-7	TGCGCCAGCAGCCAAGATTACGGGGGCCCCTACGAGCAGTACTTC	CASSQDYGGPYEQYF
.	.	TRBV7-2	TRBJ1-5	TGTGCCAGCAGCAACCAACAGGGTATGGGCCAGCCCCAGCATTTT	CASSNQQGMGQPQHF
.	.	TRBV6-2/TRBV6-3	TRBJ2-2	TGTGCCAGCAGATGGGACAACGCGAACACCGGGGAGCTGTTTTTT	CASRWDNANTGELFF
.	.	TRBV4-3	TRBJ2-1	TGCGCCAGCAGCCAAGATCGAGCGGGCAAGACCTACAATGAGCAGTTCTTC	CASSQDRAGKTYNEQFF
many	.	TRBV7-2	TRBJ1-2	TGTGCCAGCAGCTTCACCCCTTCTTCCTATGGCTACACCTTC	CASSFTPSSYGYTF
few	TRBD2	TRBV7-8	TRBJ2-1	TGTGCCAGCAGCATAGTAGCGGGAGGGAATGGCGAGCAGTTCTTC	CASSIVAGGNGEQFF
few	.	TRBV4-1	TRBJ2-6	TGCGCCAGCAGCCAAGGGGGTTTTGGGGCCAACGTCCTGACTTTC	CASSQGGFGANVLTF
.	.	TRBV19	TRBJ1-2	TGTGCCAGCGGGATCCGGAGGGGTGCAGACTATGGCTACACCTTC	CASGIRRGADYGYTF
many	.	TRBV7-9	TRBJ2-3	TGTGCCAGCGGCGCCTGGAGCCCAGATACGCAGTATTTT	CASGAWSPDTQYF
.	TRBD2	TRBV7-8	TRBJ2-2	TGTGCCAGCAGCTTAGGACTAGCGGGACCCGGGGAGCTGTTTTTT	CASSLGLAGPGELFF
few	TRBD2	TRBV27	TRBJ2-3	TGTGCCAGCAGTTTTCAACGGGCGGGAGACACGCAGTATTTT	CASSFQRAGDTQYF
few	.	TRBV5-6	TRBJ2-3	TGTGCCAGCAGCTTGGATGGAGGGGGCTTCACAGATACGCAGTATTTT	CASSLDGGGFTDTQYF
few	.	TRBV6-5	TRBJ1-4	TGTGCCAGCAGTTACTTAGTGGGGGATGAAAAACTGTTTTTT	CASSYLVGDEKLFF